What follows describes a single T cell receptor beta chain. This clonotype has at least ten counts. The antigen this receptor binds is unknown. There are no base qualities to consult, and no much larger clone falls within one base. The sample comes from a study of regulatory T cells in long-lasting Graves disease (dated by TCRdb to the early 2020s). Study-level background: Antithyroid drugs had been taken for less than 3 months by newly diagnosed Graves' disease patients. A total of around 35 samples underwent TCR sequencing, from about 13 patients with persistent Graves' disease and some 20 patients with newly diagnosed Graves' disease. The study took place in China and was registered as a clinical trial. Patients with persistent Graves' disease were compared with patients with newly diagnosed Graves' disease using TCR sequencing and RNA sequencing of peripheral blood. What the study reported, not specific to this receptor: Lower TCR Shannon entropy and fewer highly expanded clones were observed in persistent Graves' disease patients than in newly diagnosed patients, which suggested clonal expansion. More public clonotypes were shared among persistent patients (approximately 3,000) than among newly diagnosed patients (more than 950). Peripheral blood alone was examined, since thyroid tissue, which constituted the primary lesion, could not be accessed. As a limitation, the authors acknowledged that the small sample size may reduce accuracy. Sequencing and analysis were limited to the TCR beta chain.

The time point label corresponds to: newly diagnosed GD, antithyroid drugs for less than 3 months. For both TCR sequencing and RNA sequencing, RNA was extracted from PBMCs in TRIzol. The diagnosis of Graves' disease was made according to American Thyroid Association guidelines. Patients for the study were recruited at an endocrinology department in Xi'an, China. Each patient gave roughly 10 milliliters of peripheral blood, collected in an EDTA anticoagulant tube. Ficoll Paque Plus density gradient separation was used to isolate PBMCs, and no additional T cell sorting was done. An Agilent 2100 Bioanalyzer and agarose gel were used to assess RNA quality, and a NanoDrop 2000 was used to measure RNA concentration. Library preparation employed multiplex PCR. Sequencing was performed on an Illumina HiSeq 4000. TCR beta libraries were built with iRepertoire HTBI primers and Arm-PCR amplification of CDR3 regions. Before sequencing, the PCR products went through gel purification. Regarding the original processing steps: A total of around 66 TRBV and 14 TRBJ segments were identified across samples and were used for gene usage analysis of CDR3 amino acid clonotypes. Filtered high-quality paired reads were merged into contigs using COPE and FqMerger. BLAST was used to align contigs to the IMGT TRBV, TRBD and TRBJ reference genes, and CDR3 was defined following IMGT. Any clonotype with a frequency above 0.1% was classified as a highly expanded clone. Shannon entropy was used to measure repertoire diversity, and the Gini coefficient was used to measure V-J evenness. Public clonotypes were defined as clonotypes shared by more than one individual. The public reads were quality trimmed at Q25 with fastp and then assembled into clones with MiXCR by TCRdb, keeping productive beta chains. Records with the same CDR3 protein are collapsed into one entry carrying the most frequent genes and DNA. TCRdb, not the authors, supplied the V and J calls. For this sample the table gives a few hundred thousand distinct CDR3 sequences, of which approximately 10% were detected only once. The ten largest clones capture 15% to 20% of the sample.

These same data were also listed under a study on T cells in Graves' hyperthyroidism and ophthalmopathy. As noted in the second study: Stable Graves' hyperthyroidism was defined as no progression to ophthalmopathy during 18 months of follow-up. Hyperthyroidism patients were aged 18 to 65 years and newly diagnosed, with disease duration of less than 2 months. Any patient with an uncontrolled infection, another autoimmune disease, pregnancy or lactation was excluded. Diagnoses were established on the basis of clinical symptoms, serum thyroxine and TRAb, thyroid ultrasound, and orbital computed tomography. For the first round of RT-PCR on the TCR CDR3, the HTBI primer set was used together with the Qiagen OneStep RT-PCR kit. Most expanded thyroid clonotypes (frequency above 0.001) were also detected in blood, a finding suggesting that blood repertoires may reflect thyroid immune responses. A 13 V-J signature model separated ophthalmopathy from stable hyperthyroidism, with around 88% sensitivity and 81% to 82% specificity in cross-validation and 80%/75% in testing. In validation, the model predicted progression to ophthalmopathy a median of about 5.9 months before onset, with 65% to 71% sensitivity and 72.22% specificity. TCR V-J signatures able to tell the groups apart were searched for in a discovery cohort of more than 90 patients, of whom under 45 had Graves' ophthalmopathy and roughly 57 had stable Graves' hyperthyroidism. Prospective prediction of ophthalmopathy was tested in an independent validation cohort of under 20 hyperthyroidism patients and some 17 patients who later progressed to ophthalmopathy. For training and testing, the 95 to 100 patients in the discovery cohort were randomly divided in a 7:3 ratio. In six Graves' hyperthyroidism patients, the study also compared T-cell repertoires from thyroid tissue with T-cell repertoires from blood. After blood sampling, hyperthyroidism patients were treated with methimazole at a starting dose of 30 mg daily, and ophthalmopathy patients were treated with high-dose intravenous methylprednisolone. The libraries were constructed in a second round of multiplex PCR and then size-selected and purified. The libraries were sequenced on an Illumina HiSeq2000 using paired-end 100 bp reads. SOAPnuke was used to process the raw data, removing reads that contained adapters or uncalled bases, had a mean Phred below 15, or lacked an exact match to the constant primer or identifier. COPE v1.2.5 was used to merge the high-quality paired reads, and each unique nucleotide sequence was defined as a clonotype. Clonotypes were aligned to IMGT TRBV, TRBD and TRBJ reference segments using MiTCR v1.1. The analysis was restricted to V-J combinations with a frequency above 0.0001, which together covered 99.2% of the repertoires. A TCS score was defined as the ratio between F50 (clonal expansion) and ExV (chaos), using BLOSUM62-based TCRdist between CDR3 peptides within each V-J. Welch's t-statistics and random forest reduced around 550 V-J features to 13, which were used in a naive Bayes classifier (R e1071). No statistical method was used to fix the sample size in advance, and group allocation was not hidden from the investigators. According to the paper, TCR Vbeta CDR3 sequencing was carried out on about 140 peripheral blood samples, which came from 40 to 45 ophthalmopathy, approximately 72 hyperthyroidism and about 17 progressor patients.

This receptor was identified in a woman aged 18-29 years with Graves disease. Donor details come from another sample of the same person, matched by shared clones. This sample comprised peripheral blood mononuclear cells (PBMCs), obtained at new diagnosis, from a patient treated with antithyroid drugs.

The CDR3 is CASSAGGLLTGELFF. The sequence in DNA is TGTGCCAGCAGCGCTGGGGGACTTCTCACCGGGGAGCTGTTTTTT. The receptor chain draws on TRBV9 and TRBJ2-2; TRBD2 could be the D gene, as 6 bases match. Cut back by 3 bases and 4 bases, the V and J ends lie 13 bases apart. The CDR3 runs 15 amino acids, cysteine and phenylalanine included. Just the 45-base CDR3 DNA is kept, in frame starting at base 1. Reading the germline V gene gives CDR1 SGDLS and CDR2 YYNGEE.